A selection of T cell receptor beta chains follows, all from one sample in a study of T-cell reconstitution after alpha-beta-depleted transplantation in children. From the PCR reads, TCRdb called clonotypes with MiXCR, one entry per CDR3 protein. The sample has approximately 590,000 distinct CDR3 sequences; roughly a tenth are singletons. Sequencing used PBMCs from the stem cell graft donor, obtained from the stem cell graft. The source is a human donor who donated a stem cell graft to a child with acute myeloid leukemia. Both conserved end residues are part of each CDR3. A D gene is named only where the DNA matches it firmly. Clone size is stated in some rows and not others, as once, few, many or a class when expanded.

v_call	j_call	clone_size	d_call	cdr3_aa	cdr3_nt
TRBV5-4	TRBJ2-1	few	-	CASSFDPLGYNGEQFF	TGTGCCAGCAGCTTCGATCCTTTAGGATACAATGGGGAGCAGTTCTTC
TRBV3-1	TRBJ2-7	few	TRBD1	CASSSGQGNSYEQYF	TGTGCCAGCAGCTCCGGACAGGGGAACTCCTACGAGCAGTACTTC
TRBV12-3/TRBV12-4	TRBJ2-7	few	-	CASSGQGEGRAGGQLYEQYF	TGTGCCAGCAGCGGACAGGGAGAGGGTAGAGCGGGAGGCCAGCTCTACGAGCAGTACTTC
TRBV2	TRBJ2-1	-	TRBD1	CASTPDRVHNEQFF	TGTGCCAGCACCCCGGACAGGGTCCACAATGAGCAGTTCTTC
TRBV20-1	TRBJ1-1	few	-	CSARQPVNTEAFF	TGCAGTGCTAGGCAGCCCGTAAACACTGAAGCTTTCTTT
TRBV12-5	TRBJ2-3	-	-	CASKGRGATDTQYF	TGTGCTAGCAAAGGCCGAGGGGCCACAGATACGCAGTATTTT
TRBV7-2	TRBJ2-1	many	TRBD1	CASSISRGIEQFF	TGTGCCAGCAGCATATCCAGGGGGATTGAGCAGTTCTTC
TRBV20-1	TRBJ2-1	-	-	CSAMDSYNEQFF	TGCAGTGCCATGGACAGTTACAATGAGCAGTTCTTC
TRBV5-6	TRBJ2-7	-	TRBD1	CASRTGPTVREQYF	TGTGCCAGCAGGACAGGGCCAACGGTACGCGAGCAGTACTTC
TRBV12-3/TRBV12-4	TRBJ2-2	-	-	CASSVSLEPGELFF	TGTGCCAGCAGCGTATCTCTAGAACCCGGGGAGCTGTTTTTT
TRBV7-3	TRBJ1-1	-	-	CASSSYQGTEAFF	TGTGCCAGCAGCTCCTATCAGGGAACTGAAGCTTTCTTT
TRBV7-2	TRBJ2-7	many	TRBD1	CASSLADRVVYEQYF	TGTGCCAGCAGCTTAGCAGACAGGGTGGTTTACGAGCAGTACTTC
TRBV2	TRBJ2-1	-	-	CASRLDNNNEQFF	TGTGCCAGCAGGTTAGACAACAACAATGAGCAGTTCTTC
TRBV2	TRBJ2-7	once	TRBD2	CASSDRAGLAERGVHEQYF	TGTGCCAGCAGTGATCGGGCCGGGCTAGCGGAAAGGGGTGTCCACGAGCAGTACTTC
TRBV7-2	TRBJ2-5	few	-	CASSLGGRGKTQYF	TGTGCCAGCAGCTTAGGAGGGAGAGGGAAGACCCAGTACTTC
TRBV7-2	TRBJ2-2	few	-	CASSIRTTGSAGELFF	TGTGCCAGCAGCATCAGGACTACCGGTAGCGCCGGGGAGCTGTTTTTT
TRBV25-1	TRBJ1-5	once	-	CASSAGREGSRGNQPQHF	TGTGCCAGCAGTGCCGGGAGGGAGGGGAGCCGTGGGAACCAGCCCCAGCATTTT
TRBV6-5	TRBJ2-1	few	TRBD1	CASSYARTGGDEQFF	TGTGCCAGCAGTTACGCCAGGACAGGGGGAGATGAGCAGTTCTTC
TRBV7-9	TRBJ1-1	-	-	CASSIYEGGAFF	TGTGCCAGCAGCATATACGAGGGAGGAGCTTTCTTT
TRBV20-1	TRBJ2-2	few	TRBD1	CSASPGTGKVTGELFF	TGCAGTGCTAGCCCAGGGACAGGGAAAGTTACCGGGGAGCTGTTTTTT
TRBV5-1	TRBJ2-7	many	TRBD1	CASGQATYEQYF	TGCGCCAGCGGACAGGCTACCTACGAGCAGTACTTC
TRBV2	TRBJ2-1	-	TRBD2	CASSELPASGRARGNEQFF	TGTGCCAGCAGTGAATTGCCGGCTAGCGGGAGGGCCCGTGGGAATGAGCAGTTCTTC
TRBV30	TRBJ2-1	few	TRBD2	CAWSGAGSSYNEQFF	TGTGCCTGGAGTGGAGCGGGGAGCTCCTACAATGAGCAGTTCTTC
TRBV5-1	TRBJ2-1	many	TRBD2	CASRGTRWVSGYNEQFF	TGCGCCAGCAGGGGGACTAGATGGGTTTCGGGTTACAATGAGCAGTTCTTC
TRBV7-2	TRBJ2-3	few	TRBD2	CASSLAAGGITDTQYF	TGTGCCAGCAGCTTAGCAGCGGGAGGTATCACAGATACGCAGTATTTT
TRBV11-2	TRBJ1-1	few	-	CASSLGSGGSTEAFF	TGTGCCAGCAGCTTAGGGTCTGGAGGGTCGACTGAAGCTTTCTTT
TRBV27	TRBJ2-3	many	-	CASSSLDLDADTQYF	TGTGCCAGCAGTTCCCTGGACCTTGACGCAGATACGCAGTATTTT
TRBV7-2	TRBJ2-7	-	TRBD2	CASSGGPGTRSYEQYF	TGTGCCAGCAGCGGAGGGCCCGGGACTAGATCGTACGAGCAGTACTTC
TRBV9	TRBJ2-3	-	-	CASSVIPKGADTQYF	TGTGCCAGCAGCGTAATCCCAAAGGGCGCAGATACGCAGTATTTT